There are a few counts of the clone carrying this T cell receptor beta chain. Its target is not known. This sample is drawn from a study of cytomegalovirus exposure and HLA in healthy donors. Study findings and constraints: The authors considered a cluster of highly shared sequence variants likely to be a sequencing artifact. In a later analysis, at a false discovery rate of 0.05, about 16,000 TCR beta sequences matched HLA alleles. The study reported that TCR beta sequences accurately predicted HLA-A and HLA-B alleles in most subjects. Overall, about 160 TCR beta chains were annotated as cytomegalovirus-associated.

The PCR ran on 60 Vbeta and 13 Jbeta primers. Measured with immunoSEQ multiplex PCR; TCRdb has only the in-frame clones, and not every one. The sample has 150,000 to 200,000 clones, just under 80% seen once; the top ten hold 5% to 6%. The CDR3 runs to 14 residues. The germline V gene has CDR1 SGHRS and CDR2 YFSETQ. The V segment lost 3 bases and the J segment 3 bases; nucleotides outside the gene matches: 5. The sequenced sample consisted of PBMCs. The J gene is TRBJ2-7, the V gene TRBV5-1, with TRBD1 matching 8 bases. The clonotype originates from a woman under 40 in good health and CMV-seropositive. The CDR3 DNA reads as TGCGCCAGCAGCTACCGGACAGGGTACTACGAGCAGTACTTC. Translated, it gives CASSYRTGYYEQYF.